This T cell receptor beta chain stems from a study of blood T cells in healthy people across ages. Germline assignment: CDR1 LNHNV and CDR2 YYDKDF (reference sequence). The CDR3 runs 15 residues. Trimming removed 0 bases from V and 4 bases from J, with 10 bases in between. The individuals who served as donors were healthy Caucasians living in Russia, aged about 6 to 95. Each donor gave around 9.6 milliliters of peripheral blood. This clonotype was observed a few times. Its specificity is unknown. Through a sample-barcoded 5' primer and a J-beta primer mix, a second PCR was run for roughly 7 to 12 cycles. One entry per CDR3 protein, called by TCRdb with MiXCR from the 5' RACE reads. Of just over 1 million distinct CDR3 sequences listed, 40% to 50% were seen once; the top ten hold approximately 17%. Whole-study results and caveats: No one knew whether donors had CMV, which possibly confounded expanded clonotype changes.

This sequence joins TRBV15 and TRBJ1-3; maybe TRBD1 (5 bases). Sequenced material: blood. This clonotype was sampled from a woman aged 55-75 years in good health. The CDR3 DNA is TGTGCCACCAGCAGAGACAGGGCTGGAGGAAACACCATATATTTT. It yields the protein CATSRDRAGGNTIYF.